This is a list of T cell receptor beta chains from one sample in a study of OX40 agonist ivuxolimab in advanced cancers. Profiled with immunoSEQ multiplex PCR; TCRdb holds only in-frame clones, not every one. The table has some 59,000 clones, roughly 88% seen once. This material consisted of CD4+ or CD8+ T cells sorted from blood, taken in a trial of the OX40 agonist ivuxolimab. The receptors stem from an adult with an advanced solid tumor such as melanoma, head and neck, liver or kidney cancer. The CDR3 runs from the conserved cysteine through the conserved F or W. The D gene is left open where the match is weak. Not all rows give a size; the values are once, few, many and, for expanded clones, a class.

d_call	v_call	clone_size	j_call	cdr3_nt	cdr3_aa
-	TRBV28	-	TRBJ2-7	TGTGCCAGCAGTTCCCAAACCCGTACCGAGCAGTACTTC	CASSSQTRTEQYF
-	TRBV11-3	few	TRBJ2-4	TGTGCCAGCAGTCCCGGACTAGCCAAAAACATTCAGTACTTC	CASSPGLAKNIQYF
TRBD2	TRBV27	few	TRBJ2-2	TGTGCCAGCAGTAGCGGGAGTCTTACCGGGGAGCTGTTTTTT	CASSSGSLTGELFF
-	TRBV2	-	TRBJ1-5	TGTGCCAGCAGTGTAGGGAATAGCAATCAGCCCCAGCATTTT	CASSVGNSNQPQHF
TRBD1	TRBV9	-	TRBJ2-7	TGTGCCAGCAGCGTAGGACAGGGGTCCCCCTACGAGCAGTACTTC	CASSVGQGSPYEQYF
-	TRBV19	-	TRBJ1-2	TGTGCCAGTAGTACCAGGAATAGTGGCTACACCTTC	CASSTRNSGYTF
-	TRBV5-1	once	TRBJ2-3	TGCGCCAGCAGCTTGTCCCGATCACCCACAGATACGCAGTATTTT	CASSLSRSPTDTQYF
-	TRBV18	-	TRBJ2-4	TGTGCCAGCTCACCTCCAGTCTCAAACATTCAGTACTTC	CASSPPVSNIQYF
TRBD1	TRBV5-4	-	TRBJ2-7	TGTGCCAGCACCCCCGGGACAGGGTTATACGAGCAGTACTTC	CASTPGTGLYEQYF
-	TRBV5-1	-	TRBJ2-7	TGCGCCAGCAGTTTCAGGGCCCAGGGGTCCTACGAGCAGTACTTC	CASSFRAQGSYEQYF
-	TRBV2	-	TRBJ2-1	TGTGCCAGCAGTGATTCGGAGTTTACGTCCTACAATGAGCAGTTCTTC	CASSDSEFTSYNEQFF
-	TRBV5-1	-	TRBJ2-1	TGTGCCAGCAGCTTGGCGGGGGCGGCGGAGCAGTTCTTC	CASSLAGAAEQFF
-	TRBV2	-	TRBJ1-3	TGTGCCAGTGCCCAGGGGTCCTCTGGAAACACCATATATTTT	CASAQGSSGNTIYF
-	TRBV19	-	TRBJ1-5	TGTGCCAGTAGTATCAGGGGCAGGAATCAGCCCCAGCATTTT	CASSIRGRNQPQHF
-	TRBV18	-	TRBJ2-7	TGTGCCAGCTCACCACCTGAGACAGGAGGCTCCGAGCAGTACTTC	CASSPPETGGSEQYF
-	TRBV12-5	-	TRBJ1-1	TGTGCTAGTGGTTCCGATGGAGTCACTGAAGCTTTCTTT	CASGSDGVTEAFF
TRBD2	TRBV2	-	TRBJ2-1	TGTGCCAGCACCTCGACTAGCGGGTACAATGAGCAGTTCTTC	CASTSTSGYNEQFF
-	TRBV11-2	-	TRBJ2-7	TGTGCCAGCAGCTTAAAACCCTTACCCCTCTACTACGAGCAGTACTTC	CASSLKPLPLYYEQYF
TRBD1	TRBV7-7	-	TRBJ2-2	TGTGCTAGCAGCTCGGACAGGAGCACCGGGGAGCTGTTTTTT	CASSSDRSTGELFF
TRBD1	TRBV7-3	-	TRBJ2-5	TGTGCCAGCAGCCCACCAGGGGGAGAGACCCAGTACTTC	CASSPPGGETQYF
-	TRBV13	few	TRBJ2-7	TGTGCCAGCAGCCGTCAGTTTTCCCGGCCCTACGAGCAGTACTTC	CASSRQFSRPYEQYF